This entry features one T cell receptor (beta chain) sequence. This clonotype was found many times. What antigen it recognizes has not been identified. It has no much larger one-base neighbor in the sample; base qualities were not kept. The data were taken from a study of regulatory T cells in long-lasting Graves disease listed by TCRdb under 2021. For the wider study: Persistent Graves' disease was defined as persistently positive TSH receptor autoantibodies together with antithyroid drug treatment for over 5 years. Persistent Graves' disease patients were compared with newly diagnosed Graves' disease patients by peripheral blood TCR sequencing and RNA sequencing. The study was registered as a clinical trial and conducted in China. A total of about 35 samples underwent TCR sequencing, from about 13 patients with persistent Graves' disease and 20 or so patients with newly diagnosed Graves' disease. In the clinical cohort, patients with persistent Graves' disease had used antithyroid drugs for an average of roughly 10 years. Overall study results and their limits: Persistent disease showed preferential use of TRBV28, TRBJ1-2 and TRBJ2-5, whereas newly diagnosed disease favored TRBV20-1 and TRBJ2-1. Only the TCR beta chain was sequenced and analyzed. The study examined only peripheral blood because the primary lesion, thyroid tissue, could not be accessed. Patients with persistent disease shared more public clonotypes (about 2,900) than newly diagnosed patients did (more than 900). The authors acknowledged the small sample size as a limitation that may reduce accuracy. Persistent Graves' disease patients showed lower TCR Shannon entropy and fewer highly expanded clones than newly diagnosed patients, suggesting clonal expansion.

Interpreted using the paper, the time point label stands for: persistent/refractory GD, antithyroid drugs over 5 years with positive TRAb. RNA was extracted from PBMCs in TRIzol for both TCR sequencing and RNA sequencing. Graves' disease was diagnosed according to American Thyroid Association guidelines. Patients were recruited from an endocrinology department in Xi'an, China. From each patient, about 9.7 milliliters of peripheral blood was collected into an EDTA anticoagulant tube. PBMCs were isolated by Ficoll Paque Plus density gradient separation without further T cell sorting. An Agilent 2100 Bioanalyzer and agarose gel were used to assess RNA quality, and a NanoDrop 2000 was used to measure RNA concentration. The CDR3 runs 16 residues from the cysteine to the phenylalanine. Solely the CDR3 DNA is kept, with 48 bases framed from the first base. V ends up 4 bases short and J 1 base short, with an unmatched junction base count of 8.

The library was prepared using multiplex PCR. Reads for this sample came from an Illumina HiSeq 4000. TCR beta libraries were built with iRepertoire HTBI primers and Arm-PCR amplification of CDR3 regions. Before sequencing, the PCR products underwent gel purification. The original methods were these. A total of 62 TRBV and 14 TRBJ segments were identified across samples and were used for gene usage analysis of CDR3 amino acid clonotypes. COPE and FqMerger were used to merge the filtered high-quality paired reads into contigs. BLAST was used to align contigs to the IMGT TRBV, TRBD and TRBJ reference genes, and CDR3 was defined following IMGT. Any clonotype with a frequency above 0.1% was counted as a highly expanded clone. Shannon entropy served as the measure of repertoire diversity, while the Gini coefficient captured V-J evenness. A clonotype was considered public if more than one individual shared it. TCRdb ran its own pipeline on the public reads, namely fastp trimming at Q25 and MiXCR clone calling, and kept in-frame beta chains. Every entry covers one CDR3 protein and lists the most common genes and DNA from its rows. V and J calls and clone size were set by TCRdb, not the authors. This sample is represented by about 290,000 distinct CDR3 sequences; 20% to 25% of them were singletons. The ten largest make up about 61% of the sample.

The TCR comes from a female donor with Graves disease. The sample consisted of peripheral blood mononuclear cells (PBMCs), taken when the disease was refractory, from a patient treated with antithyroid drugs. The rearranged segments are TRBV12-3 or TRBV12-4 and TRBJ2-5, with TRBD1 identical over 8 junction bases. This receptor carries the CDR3 CASSSQDRAFQETQYF. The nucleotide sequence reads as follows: TGTGCCAGCAGTTCCCAGGACAGGGCCTTCCAAGAGACCCAGTACTTC.